The 20 T cell receptor beta chains below come from one sample, sequenced in a study of cytomegalovirus exposure and HLA in healthy donors. Primers: 60 Vbeta forward and 13 Jbeta reverse. Method: immunoSEQ multiplex PCR; TCRdb's copy keeps in-frame clones and lacks some. The repertoire table contains 200,000 to 250,000 clones. The sample comprised PBMCs. The receptors come from a woman aged 25 to 45 in good health and CMV-seropositive.

The J gene is TRBJ2-5, the V gene TRBV2; 8 bases are a match to TRBD1. This CDR3 has 14 residues. V was pared by 4 bases and J by 3 bases, with 4 bases of the junction left unmatched. Germline loops: CDR1 SNHLY, CDR2 FYNNEI. CDR3 in DNA: TGTGCCAGCAGTGCTACGACAGGGGAAGAGACCCAGTACTTC. Translated, it gives CASSATTGEETQYF. The variable domain in full, with the rest retrieved from reference TRBV2 and TRBJ2-5, is EPEVTQTPSHQVTQMGQEVILRCVPISNHLYFYWYRQILGQKVEFLVSFYNNEISEKSEIFDDQFSVERPDGSNFTLKIRSTKLEDSAMYFCASSATTGEETQYFGPGTRLLVL.

The J gene is TRBJ2-7, the V gene TRBV4-1; 8 nucleotides match TRBD2. This CDR3 spans 15 amino acids. CDR1 MGHRA and CDR2 YSYEKL come from the germline V gene. J was trimmed by 4 bases and V by 1 base; bases with no gene match: 6. The CDR3 nucleotides read TGCGCCAGCAGCCAAGCCCGCGGGGGGTATTACGAGCAGTACTTC. It codes for CASSQARGGYYEQYF.

The chain employs TRBV18 and TRBJ2-1; 8 nucleotides align to TRBD1. The CDR3 contains 13 residues. Trimming at V came to 5 bases and at J to 6 bases, leaving 3 bases not matched to a gene. The germline gives CDR1 KGHSH, CDR2 LQKENI. The DNA of the CDR3 is TGTGCCAGCTCAACAGGACAGGGCAATGAGCAGTTCTTC. Protein sequence: CASSTGQGNEQFF.

The chain links TRBV6-5 to TRBJ1-3; no clear D. CDR3 length: 12 residues. In germline, CDR1 is MNHEY, CDR2 SVGAGI. Trimming removed 5 bases at V and 4 bases at J, with 6 bases between. The CDR3 reads CASSPGGNTIYF. Written as DNA, the CDR3 is TGTGCCAGCAGTCCCGGGGGAAACACCATATATTTT.

V gene TRBV25-1 combines with J gene TRBJ2-7, with TRBD2 matching 11 bases. The length of the CDR3 is 18 residues. Germline CDR1 MGHDK, CDR2 SYGVNS. V trimming: 3 bases; J trimming: 5 bases; junction bases outside the gene matches: 15. In DNA, the CDR3 is TGTGCCAGCAGTGATTACCCCCAGCCGGGACTAGCGGCGGACGAGCAGTACTTC. It encodes CASSDYPQPGLAADEQYF.

The CDR3, as DNA: TGTGCCAGCTCAAGCGGGGAGGCCAAAAACATTCAGTACTTC. It encodes CASSSGEAKNIQYF. The chain uses TRBV6-1 and TRBJ2-4, with 7 bases matching TRBD2. The J segment lost 1 base and the V segment lost 8 bases, leaving 5 bases of the junction unmatched. Looked up from germline, CDR1 is MNHNS and CDR2 is SASEGT. The CDR3 loop spans 14 amino acids.

The chain uses TRBV5-6 and TRBJ1-2; D not certain. Germline V lookup: CDR1 SGHDT, CDR2 YYEEEE. Trimming left V 0 bases short and J 5 bases short, with 14 bases between. The CDR3 is made up of 15 amino acids. The CDR3 bases are TGTGCCAGCAGCTTGGAGGTGGGCCCTATTTATGGCTACACCTTC. It yields the protein CASSLEVGPIYGYTF.

This chain links TRBV10-2 with TRBJ2-3; possibly TRBD1 for D (5 bases). Deletions cut 2 bases from V and 0 bases from J, with 12 bases between. Germline V lookup: CDR1 WSHSY, CDR2 SAAADI. The CDR3 runs 16 residues. Written as DNA, the CDR3 is TGCGCCAGCAGTGAGGCAGGGATGATGAGCACAGATACGCAGTATTTT. Amino acids: CASSEAGMMSTDTQYF.

The chain is built from TRBV10-3 and TRBJ1-1; TRBD1 matches at 9 bases. V trimming: 10 bases; J trimming: 2 bases; junction bases outside the gene matches: 5. CDR3 length equals 13 residues. The germline V gene has CDR1 ENHRY and CDR2 SYGVKD. In DNA form, the CDR3 reads TGTGCCACGGGACAGGGTTTAAACACTGAAGCTTTCTTT. Its protein is CATGQGLNTEAFF.

The J gene is TRBJ2-1, the V gene TRBV4-1, with 8 nucleotides matching TRBD2. This CDR3 comprises 14 residues. Germline V lookup: CDR1 MGHRA, CDR2 YSYEKL. V shed 5 bases and J 7 bases; nucleotides not matched to a gene: 7. Here the CDR3 reads CASSAREGLNEQFF. DNA for the CDR3: TGCGCCAGCAGCGCACGGGAGGGCCTGAATGAGCAGTTCTTC.

This sequence joins TRBV7-9 and TRBJ2-7, with D unclear. Trimming pared 5 bases from V and 6 bases from J, leaving 17 bases between. CDR3 length: 14 amino acids. Germline V CDR1 and CDR2: SEHNR, FQNEAQ (reference sequence). Here the CDR3 reads CASSTERQFSEQYF. The CDR3 nucleotides are TGTGCCAGCAGCACAGAAAGACAATTTTCCGAGCAGTACTTC.

This CDR3 reads CASSHLTGINQPQHF. CDR3 in DNA: TGTGCCAGCAGCCATCTGACAGGGATCAATCAGCCCCAGCATTTT. The V gene is TRBV7-8, the J gene TRBJ1-5; the match to TRBD1 covers 7 bases. The germline V gene has CDR1 SGHVS and CDR2 FQNEAQ. The junction had 7 bases not matched to a gene; V was cut back by 5 bases and J by 3 bases. The CDR3 totals 15 residues.

The chain employs TRBV14 and TRBJ1-1; D is ambiguous. Germline CDR1 reads SGHDN; CDR2 reads FVKESK. There are 14 residues in the CDR3. V was clipped by 1 base and J by 0 bases, with 6 bases between them. The CDR3 DNA follows: TGTGCCAGCAGCCAAGGCAGTATGAACACTGAAGCTTTCTTT. Amino acid sequence: CASSQGSMNTEAFF.

The chain couples TRBV6-5 to TRBJ2-1; 10 nucleotides line up with TRBD2. The CDR3 extends over 15 amino acids. Trimming at V came to 4 bases and at J to 5 bases, leaving 5 bases not matched to a gene. The germline CDR1 and CDR2 sequences are MNHEY and SVGAGI. CDR3 amino acids: CASSFNLAGDNEQFF. The CDR3 bases are TGTGCCAGCAGTTTCAATCTAGCGGGGGACAATGAGCAGTTCTTC.

The chain combines TRBV5-1 with TRBJ2-4, with D possibly being TRBD1 (7 bases). CDR3 length: 13 amino acids. Per germline, CDR1 SGHRS and CDR2 YFSETQ. The V and J ends lost 4 bases and 8 bases respectively, with 13 bases between them. The CDR3 here is CASSVDRDYIQYF. For the CDR3, the DNA is TGCGCCAGCAGCGTCGACAGGGACTACATTCAGTACTTC.

The genes are TRBV6-6 and TRBJ2-7, with D possibly being TRBD1 (6 bases). V was pared by 2 bases and J by 5 bases, with 10 bases between. The CDR3 is 13 amino acids. Germline V lookup: CDR1 MNHNY, CDR2 SVGAGI (reference sequence). The CDR3 DNA is TGTGCCAGCAGTTACGGGACACATGACGAGCAGTACTTC. Protein: CASSYGTHDEQYF.

This chain uses TRBV7-2 with TRBJ2-6; D is possibly TRBD2 (5 bases). The germline CDR1 and CDR2 sequences are SGHTA and FQGNSA. Trimming took off 3 bases at V and 3 bases at J, with 12 bases between the two ends. This CDR3 contains 16 residues. CDR3 sequence reads: CASSFSGGLGANVLTF. The DNA of the CDR3 is TGTGCCAGCAGCTTTTCAGGAGGCCTTGGGGCCAACGTCCTGACTTTC. The whole variable domain, remainder taken from reference TRBV7-2 and TRBJ2-6, is GAGVSQSPSNKVTEKGKDVELRCDPISGHTALYWYRQSLGQGLEFLIYFQGNSAPDKSGLPSDRFSAERTGGSVSTLTIQRTQQEDSAVYLCASSFSGGLGANVLTFGAGSRLTVL.

V usage is TRBV29-1 and J usage is TRBJ1-5; D is unresolved. V was pared by 5 bases and J by 2 bases, with 13 bases between. The CDR3 loop spans 14 amino acids. The germline gives CDR1 SQVTM, CDR2 ANQGSEA. The DNA for the CDR3 is TGCAGCGTTACAGAGTCCGGGGGCAATCAGCCCCAGCATTTT. It codes for CSVTESGGNQPQHF.

The CDR3 DNA follows: TGCAGCACCAGGGGGCGAGGTGAAAAACTGTTTTTT. Its protein product is CSTRGRGEKLFF. The chain carries TRBV29-1 and TRBJ1-4, with TRBD1 matching 8 bases. The CDR3 contains 12 residues. Unmatched junction bases numbered 6, after V lost 8 bases and J lost 7 bases. Germline CDR1 reads SQVTM; CDR2 reads ANQGSEA.

V and J are TRBV2 and TRBJ2-5, with a weak D call TRBD2 (6 bases). V gave up 5 bases and J gave up 4 bases, with 11 bases separating them. This CDR3 has 13 amino acids. Germline CDR1 SNHLY, CDR2 FYNNEI. CDR3 residues: CASSLGLTETQYF. The CDR3 DNA sequence: TGTGCCAGCAGTCTGGGACTTACAGAGACCCAGTACTTC.